This record covers a single T cell receptor beta chain. The antigen is not known. Sequencing was performed with immunoSEQ multiplex PCR; in TCRdb, only in-frame clones are kept and a portion is missing. The table includes 70,000 or so clones, roughly 84% detected once. This sample is drawn from a study of T cell responses to AZD1222 COVID-19 vaccine. Findings and caveats of the study: Unmutated variant regions reportedly attract nearly half of all spike-specific TCRs. Most donors were white British and more were female, and clonal diversity was possibly underestimated. Spike-specific TCRs gained breadth and depth after people received two AZD1222 doses.

V was trimmed by 8 bases and J by 1 base, leaving 5 bases between them. Germline CDR1 reads MNHEY; CDR2 reads SMNVEV (reference sequence). The CDR3 extends over 11 amino acids. The sequencing used peripheral blood, collected on day 0 of AZD1222 vaccination. V and J are TRBV27 and TRBJ1-1; D remains ambiguous. The TCR was taken from an adult in good health. The CDR3 protein is CASQGNTEAFF. In DNA form, the CDR3 reads TGTGCCAGCCAAGGGAACACTGAAGCTTTCTTT.